This record concerns one T cell receptor (beta chain) sequence. Its antigen is currently unknown. Germline CDR1 SGDLS, CDR2 YYNGEE. This CDR3 contains 16 residues. The V and J ends lost 4 bases and 4 bases, in that order; junction bases with no gene match: 9. The data originate from a study of OX40 agonist ivuxolimab in advanced cancers. Overall study context: Ivuxolimab doses were 0.01, 0.1, 0.3, 1.5, 3 or 10 mg/kg every 2 weeks. General study findings and limits: Expanded clones were, on average, more numerous among CD8+ T cells than CD4+.

This table comes from immunoSEQ multiplex PCR, and its TCRdb copy is limited to in-frame clones, with some not included. The profile shows 90,000 or so clones, approximately 89% of them singletons. At cycle 4 day 1, cycle 7 day 1, and baseline, blood was sampled. The rearrangement joins TRBV9 to TRBJ1-2; the match to TRBD1 covers 11 bases. The TCR sequence derives from an adult with an advanced solid tumor such as melanoma, head and neck, liver or kidney cancer. The sample in question was CD4+ or CD8+ T cells sorted from blood, obtained in a trial of the OX40 agonist ivuxolimab. CDR3: CASSPTTGTGGYGYTF. In DNA, the CDR3 is TGTGCCAGCAGCCCCACCACCGGGACAGGGGGCTATGGCTACACCTTC. Variable domain in full (rest from reference TRBV9 and TRBJ1-2): DSGVTQTPKHLITATGQRVTLRCSPRSGDLSVYWYQQSLDQGLQFLIQYYNGEERAKGNILERFSAQQFPDLHSELNLSSLELGDSALYFCASSPTTGTGGYGYTFGSGTRLTVV.